The following is a T cell receptor (beta chain) sequence with its context. The data belong to a study of Ad26.COV2.S vaccination and SARS-CoV-2 variants. CDR3 size: 16 residues. Germline loops: CDR1 ENHRY, CDR2 SYGVKD. V lost 2 bases to trimming and J lost 4 bases; unmatched junction nucleotides: 9. TCRdb's table, derived via immunoSEQ multiplex PCR, lists solely in-frame clones and lacks some. The sample has 350,000 to 500,000 clones, roughly 90% seen once. Regarding treatment: some 19 received Ad26.COV2.S at low or high dose, single or two shots; roughly 5 received placebo; per-sample allocation not given. The study sampled participants on day 63 after the first vaccine or placebo injection.

Sequencing was performed on peripheral blood, taken in a trial of Ad26.COV2.S vaccine versus placebo. The clonotype originates from a person aged 18-60 years who received the Ad26.COV2.S COVID-19 vaccine or a placebo. The V gene is TRBV10-3, the J gene TRBJ1-2; 8 nucleotides match TRBD1. CDR3 bases: TGTGCCATCAGTGAGCAGGACGGGACAGGTCTCTATGGCTACACCTTC. It specifies CAISEQDGTGLYGYTF.